These 17 T cell receptor beta chains were sequenced from one sample in a study of T cell changes during pregnancy in multiple sclerosis. Some clones are missing from TCRdb's copy, which holds only in-frame ones; the method was immunoSEQ multiplex PCR. This repertoire shows approximately 65,000 clones, roughly 92% found once; its top ten account for approximately 3%. Specimen: CD8+ T cells from peripheral blood mononuclear cells, collected in the third trimester of pregnancy. The receptors were sampled from a female donor in good health, enrolled as a control in a pregnancy study.

The V call is TRBV7-8, the J call TRBJ2-1; 9 nucleotides agree with TRBD2. V lost 3 bases to trimming and J lost 0 bases; unmatched junction nucleotides: 6. From germline, CDR1 is SGHVS and CDR2 FQNEAQ. CDR3 length: 17 amino acids. The CDR3 sequence: CASSLAGGPSSYNEQFF. The DNA of the CDR3 is TGTGCCAGCAGCTTGGCGGGGGGGCCTAGCTCCTACAATGAGCAGTTCTTC.

This chain uses TRBV4-1 with TRBJ1-1; TRBD1 might be the D (6 bases). V shed 0 bases and J shed 0 bases, with 11 bases lying between them. The CDR3 contains 16 residues. Germline V gene sequence: CDR1 MGHRA, CDR2 YSYEKL. Here the CDR3 reads CASSQDDRFMNTEAFF. For the CDR3, the DNA is TGCGCCAGCAGCCAAGATGACAGGTTCATGAACACTGAAGCTTTCTTT.

A single count supports this clone. V usage is TRBV4-3 and J usage is TRBJ2-1; 9 positions match TRBD2. The CDR3 contains 17 residues. CDR1 LGHNA and CDR2 YSLEER come from the germline V gene. With V trimmed by 4 bases and J by 5 bases, 12 bases remained unmatched. In DNA, the CDR3 is TGCGCCAGCAGCCGAATACTTGGAGCGGGGGGAGACAATGAGCAGTTCTTC. It yields the protein CASSRILGAGGDNEQFF.

The chain links TRBV7-9 to TRBJ1-1; a weak D match, TRBD1 (5 bases). The V gene's germline CDR1 is SEHNR and CDR2 FQNEAQ (reference sequence). There are 12 residues in the CDR3. V lost 6 bases, J lost 8 bases, and 13 bases lay in between. The CDR3 DNA is TGTGCCAGCAGTCTCCGACAGAACGAAGCTTTCTTT. This translates into CASSLRQNEAFF.

This clone was observed a single time. This chain uses TRBV5-5 with TRBJ2-7; 10 positions match TRBD2. This CDR3 is built from 14 residues. The V segment lost 2 bases and the J segment 4 bases; nucleotides outside the gene matches: 3. Germline V lookup: CDR1 SGHKS, CDR2 YYEKEE (reference sequence). The CDR3 nucleotides are TGTGCCAGCAGCTTTAGCGGGGGGAGTTACGAGCAGTACTTC. This sequence encodes CASSFSGGSYEQYF.

By sample fraction, this clone is medium-sized. The V and J genes are TRBV6-4 and TRBJ2-2; D possibly corresponds to TRBD2 (6 bases). The germline CDR1 and CDR2 sequences are MRHNA and SNTAGT. The CDR3 totals 16 residues. V was trimmed by 1 base and J by 5 bases, leaving 14 bases between them. The CDR3 region is CASSDFGGSDTGELFF. CDR3 sequence (DNA): TGTGCCAGCAGTGACTTTGGGGGGAGTGATACCGGGGAGCTGTTTTTT.

The CDR3 protein is CASSQHRGDNTEAFF. CDR3 coding DNA: TGCGCCAGCAGCCAACACAGGGGCGATAACACTGAAGCTTTCTTT. The chain couples TRBV4-1 to TRBJ1-1; TRBD1 matches at 7 bases. Losses at the gene ends were 2 bases for V and 2 bases for J; bases not matched to a gene: 5. Germline V gene lookup returns CDR1 MGHRA and CDR2 YSYEKL. There are 15 residues in the CDR3.

The V gene is TRBV5-5, the J gene TRBJ2-7; D is unclear. Germline CDR1 is SGHKS and CDR2 is YYEKEE (reference sequence). Between the trimmed V and J ends, which lost 0 bases and 1 base, there was a span of 8 bases. This CDR3 is 14 amino acids long. The CDR3 loop reads CASSLAGGSYEQYF. CDR3 nucleotides: TGTGCCAGCAGCTTGGCAGGTGGATCCTACGAGCAGTACTTC.

This sequence joins TRBV29-1 and TRBJ2-1, with TRBD2 matching 15 bases. With 4 bases clipped from V and 7 bases from J, the junction kept 2 bases outside the gene matches. Per the germline V gene, CDR1 is SQVTM and CDR2 is ANQGSEA. The CDR3 consists of 14 residues. CDR3 sequence: CSVGGTSGGNEQFF. The CDR3 DNA sequence: TGCAGCGTTGGAGGGACTAGCGGGGGGAATGAGCAGTTCTTC.

This clone was seen once. This chain links TRBV25-1 with TRBJ1-2, with D possibly TRBD1 on 5 matching bases. Germline V gene sequence: CDR1 MGHDK, CDR2 SYGVNS. V dropped 4 bases and J dropped 10 bases, with 13 bases sitting between them. The CDR3 spans 12 residues. The chain's CDR3 is CASSGTSRDYTF. DNA of the CDR3: TGTGCCAGCAGTGGGACCTCCAGGGACTACACCTTC.

The chain links TRBV27 to TRBJ2-5; TRBD2 is a possible D gene (5 bases). The germline CDR1 and CDR2 sequences are MNHEY and SMNVEV (reference sequence). This CDR3 has 13 amino acids. V was clipped by 2 bases and J by 4 bases, with 8 bases between them. Here the CDR3 DNA reads TGTGCCAGCAGTTTAAGCGAGGGAGAGACCCAGTACTTC. This gives the protein CASSLSEGETQYF.

The chain joins TRBV7-9 to TRBJ2-2; D is possibly TRBD2 (5 bases). This CDR3 comprises 14 residues. Germline V gene lookup returns CDR1 SEHNR and CDR2 FQNEAQ (reference sequence). The V and J ends lost 4 bases and 7 bases respectively, with 13 bases between them. The CDR3 sequence is CASSSSRSGGELFF. The CDR3 DNA reads as TGTGCCAGCAGCTCTAGCCGGTCGGGCGGGGAGCTGTTTTTT.

The V gene is TRBV30, the J gene TRBJ1-2, with 8 bases fitting TRBD1. Trimming removed 6 bases from V and 3 bases from J; junction bases left unmatched: 9. This CDR3 spans 14 amino acids. Germline assignment: CDR1 GTSNPN and CDR2 SVGIG (reference sequence). The DNA of the CDR3 is TGTGCCTGTACCGAGGGACAGGCCCACTATGGCTACACCTTC. It yields the protein CACTEGQAHYGYTF. Drawing the rest from reference TRBV30 and TRBJ1-2, the complete variable domain is SQTIHQWPATLVQPVGSPLSLECTVEGTSNPNLYWYRQAAGRGLQLLFYSVGIGQISSEVPQNLSASRPQDRQFILSSKKLLLSDSGFYLCACTEGQAHYGYTFGSGTRLTVV.

V is TRBV7-8 and J is TRBJ2-3; 13 nucleotides line up with TRBD2. Germline trimming cut 3 bases from V and 0 bases from J; bases unmatched to any gene: 6. Germline V gives CDR1 SGHVS, CDR2 FQNEAQ. The CDR3 consists of 18 residues. The DNA for the CDR3 is TGTGCCAGCAGCTTTAACAAACTAGCGGGGGGGAGCACAGATACGCAGTATTTT. Amino acids: CASSFNKLAGGSTDTQYF.

The rearrangement uses TRBV4-1 and TRBJ2-1; D possibly corresponds to TRBD2 (5 bases). CDR3 size: 18 residues. Germline V gene data show CDR1 as MGHRA and CDR2 as YSYEKL. V was cut by 0 bases and J by 0 bases, with 15 bases left in between. In DNA, the CDR3 is TGCGCCAGCAGCCAAGATAAGGGAGCTAGCAGCTCCTACAATGAGCAGTTCTTC. This sequence encodes CASSQDKGASSSYNEQFF.

This chain joins TRBV4-3 and TRBJ1-5, with 11 bases aligning to TRBD1. Germline V CDR1 and CDR2: LGHNA, YSLEER. This CDR3 comprises 14 residues. J lost 6 bases, V lost 5 bases, and 3 bases had no gene match. The CDR3 DNA follows: TGCGCCAGCAGCGACGGGACAGGGGGTCAGCCCCAGCATTTT. Residues: CASSDGTGGQPQHF.

Concerning this clone: In the same sample, other DNA sequences code for this CDR3. The V gene is TRBV7-9, the J gene TRBJ2-1, with D perhaps TRBD2 (5 bases). The CDR3 runs to 12 residues. The V and J ends lost 5 bases and 5 bases respectively, with 7 bases between them. Germline-derived CDR1 and CDR2 are SEHNR and FQNEAQ (reference sequence). For the CDR3, the DNA is TGTGCCAGCAGCCTCGGGGACAATGAGCAGTTCTTC. This codes for CASSLGDNEQFF.